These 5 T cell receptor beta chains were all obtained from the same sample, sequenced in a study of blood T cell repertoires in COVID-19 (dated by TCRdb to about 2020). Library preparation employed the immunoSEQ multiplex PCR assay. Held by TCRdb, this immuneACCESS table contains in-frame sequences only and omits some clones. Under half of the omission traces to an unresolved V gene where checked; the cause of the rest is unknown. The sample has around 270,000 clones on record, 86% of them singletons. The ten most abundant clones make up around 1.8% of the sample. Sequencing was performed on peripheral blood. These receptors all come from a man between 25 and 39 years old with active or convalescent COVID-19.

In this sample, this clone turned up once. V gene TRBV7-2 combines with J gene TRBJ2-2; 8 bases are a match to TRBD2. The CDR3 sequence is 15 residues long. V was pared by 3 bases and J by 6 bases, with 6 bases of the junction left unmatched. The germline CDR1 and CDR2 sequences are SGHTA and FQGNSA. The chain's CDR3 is CASSFRAGGAGELFF. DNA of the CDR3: TGTGCCAGCAGCTTTCGGGCCGGGGGGGCCGGGGAGCTGTTTTTT.

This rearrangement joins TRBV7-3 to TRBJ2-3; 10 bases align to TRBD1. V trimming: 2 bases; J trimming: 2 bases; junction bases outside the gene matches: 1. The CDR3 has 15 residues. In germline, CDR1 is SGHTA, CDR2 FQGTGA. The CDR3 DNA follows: TGTGCCAGCAGCTTAGACAGGGGGCTCACAGATACGCAGTATTTT. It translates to CASSLDRGLTDTQYF.

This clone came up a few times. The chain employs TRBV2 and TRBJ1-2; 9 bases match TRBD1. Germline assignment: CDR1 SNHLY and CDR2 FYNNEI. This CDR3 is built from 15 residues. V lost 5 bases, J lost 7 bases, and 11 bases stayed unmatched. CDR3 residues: CASSQETGGISGYTF. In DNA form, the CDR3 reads TGTGCCAGCAGTCAAGAGACAGGGGGGATCTCTGGCTACACCTTC. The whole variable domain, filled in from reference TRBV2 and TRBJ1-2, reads EPEVTQTPSHQVTQMGQEVILRCVPISNHLYFYWYRQILGQKVEFLVSFYNNEISEKSEIFDDQFSVERPDGSNFTLKIRSTKLEDSAMYFCASSQETGGISGYTFGSGTRLTVV.

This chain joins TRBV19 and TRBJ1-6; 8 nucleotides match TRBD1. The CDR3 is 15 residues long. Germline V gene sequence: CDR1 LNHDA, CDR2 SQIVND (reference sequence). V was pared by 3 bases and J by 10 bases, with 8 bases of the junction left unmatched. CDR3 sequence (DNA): TGTGCCAGTAGTATCGGCCAGAGGACAGGGTCACCCCTCCACTTT. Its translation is CASSIGQRTGSPLHF.

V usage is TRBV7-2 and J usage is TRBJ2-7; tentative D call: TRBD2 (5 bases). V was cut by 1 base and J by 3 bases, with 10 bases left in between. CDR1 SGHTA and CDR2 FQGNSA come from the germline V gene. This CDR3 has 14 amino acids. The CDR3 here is CASSLDSGGYEQYF. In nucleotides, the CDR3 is TGTGCCAGCAGCTTAGATTCCGGAGGCTACGAGCAGTACTTC.